This paragraph reports one TCR beta chain. Its antigen remains unidentified. The sample comes from a study of Ad26.COV2.S vaccination and SARS-CoV-2 variants. As for the study in general: As a participant in COV1001, the donor was in the Ad26.COV2.S trial arm. The study gave Ad26.COV2.S intramuscularly, once or twice 56 days apart.

Overall study findings and caveats: In vaccinated individuals, spike-specific CD8+ and CD4+ T cell responses reportedly displayed substantial breadth. Breadth and depth estimates from TCRs may understate total T cell responses.

The germline V gene encodes CDR1 SGHVS and CDR2 FNYEAQ. This CDR3 has 16 residues. J gave up 4 bases and V 5 bases, and 8 bases lay outside the gene matches. As to treatment: roughly 18 received Ad26.COV2.S at low or high dose, single or two shots; about 5 received placebo; per-sample allocation not given. Day 63 after the first vaccine or placebo injection was the time point for sampling. Profiled with immunoSEQ multiplex PCR; TCRdb holds only in-frame clones, not every one. The sample has about 460,000 clones, about 88% seen once. This TCR came from a person aged 18-65 years who received the Ad26.COV2.S COVID-19 vaccine or a placebo. This sequence joins TRBV7-6 and TRBJ2-2, with 9 bases that match TRBD1. The sample in question was peripheral blood, obtained in a trial of Ad26.COV2.S vaccine versus placebo. The CDR3 region is CASSPRTGEGTGELFF. The CDR3 DNA is TGTGCCAGCAGCCCCCGGACAGGGGAAGGCACCGGGGAGCTGTTTTTT.